This T cell receptor (beta chain) emerged from a study of shared clonotypes between healthy human individuals. Study in general: The donor group consisted of two women and a few men, aged 18 to 49.

General study results and limits: Represented diversity (both genetic and exposure-history) was limited by the small number of donors. Sharing across four donors was highest in naive CD4 (roughly 5%) and lowest in memory CD8 (roughly 0.4%). Sorted-subset sequencing was shown by rarefaction to be incomplete despite large depth.

Cells designated naive CD8 were CD45RO-negative and were positively selected for CCR7, with terminally differentiated effector memory CD45RA+ cells excluded. Sequencing used immunoSEQ multiplex PCR; TCRdb keeps in-frame clones, though not all of them. Of under 2,000,000 clones listed, about 95% were seen once; the top ten hold roughly 1.2%. Deletions cut 6 bases from V and 1 base from J, with 10 bases between. The CDR3 has 13 residues. CDR1 is MNHEY and CDR2 is SMNVEV in the germline V gene (reference sequence). In regard to this clone: Its antigen remains unidentified.

This sequence originates from a man younger than 30 in good health. The specimen sequenced was naive CD8+ T cells sorted from blood. The chain carries TRBV27 and TRBJ2-7, with D unclear. The CDR3, as DNA: TGTGCCAGCAGCCCTGTCCAGTCCTACGAGCAGTACTTC. It specifies CASSPVQSYEQYF.